The rows below give T cell receptor beta chains drawn from one sample of a study of OX40 agonist ivuxolimab in advanced cancers. Some clones are missing from TCRdb's copy, which holds only in-frame ones; the method was immunoSEQ multiplex PCR. The data contain 77,000 or so clones, more than 85% of them singletons. The specimen comprised CD4+ or CD8+ T cells sorted from blood, sampled in a trial of the OX40 agonist ivuxolimab. The receptors were gathered from an adult with an advanced solid tumor such as melanoma, head and neck, liver or kidney cancer. CDR3s include the opening cysteine and the closing phenylalanine or tryptophan. Fields, in order: V gene, clone size, J gene, D gene, CDR3 protein, CDR3 DNA. The D gene is left open where the match is weak. The size entry is marked missing in some rows and otherwise reads once, few, many or a size class.

>TRBV7-6|.|TRBJ2-7|.
CASSLPLGGNEQYF
TGTGCCAGCAGCCTACCGTTGGGGGGTAACGAGCAGTACTTC
>TRBV29-1|.|TRBJ1-1|.
CSAEEPNTEAFF
TGCAGCGCCGAGGAGCCGAACACTGAAGCTTTCTTT
>TRBV9|.|TRBJ2-3|.
CASSAGGGLTDTQYF
TGTGCCAGCAGCGCGGGTGGGGGGCTCACAGATACGCAGTATTTT
>TRBV29-1|.|TRBJ2-7|.
CSVEAGTRASYEQYF
TGCAGCGTTGAAGCCGGGACTCGAGCGTCCTACGAGCAGTACTTC
>TRBV27|once|TRBJ1-1|.
CASSPLGLNTEAFF
TGTGCCAGCAGTCCATTGGGGTTGAACACTGAAGCTTTCTTT
>TRBV21-1|.|TRBJ2-1|.
CASSLLAGGSSYNEQFF
TGTGCCAGCAGCCTACTAGCGGGGGGGAGCTCCTACAATGAGCAGTTCTTC
>TRBV6-4|.|TRBJ1-1|TRBD1
CASSETGATEAFF
TGTGCCAGCAGTGAGACAGGGGCGACTGAAGCTTTCTTT
>TRBV9|.|TRBJ1-2|TRBD1
CASSVGGQEWDGYTF
TGTGCCAGCAGCGTAGGAGGACAGGAATGGGATGGCTACACCTTC
>TRBV13|.|TRBJ2-1|.
CASSLEGGSLAPDGVYNEQFF
TGTGCCAGCAGCTTAGAAGGAGGTAGTCTAGCTCCTGATGGGGTCTACAATGAGCAGTTCTTC
>TRBV2|.|TRBJ2-5|.
CASSEGTLYF
TGTGCCAGCAGTGAAGGGACTTTGTACTTC
>TRBV5-1|.|TRBJ2-2|TRBD1
CASSFSGTGDYTTGELFF
TGCGCCAGCAGCTTTTCCGGGACAGGAGATTATACCACCGGGGAGCTGTTTTTT
>TRBV5-5|.|TRBJ2-7|TRBD1
CASSLGQGGYEQYF
TGTGCCAGCAGCTTGGGACAGGGCGGCTACGAGCAGTACTTC
>TRBV4-1|once|TRBJ1-2|TRBD1
CASSQGERTGAFFGYTF
TGCGCCAGCAGCCAAGGGGAAAGGACAGGGGCTTTCTTTGGCTACACCTTC
>TRBV27|.|TRBJ2-7|.
CASSPYPRGPFYEQYF
TGTGCCAGCAGTCCTTACCCGAGGGGCCCCTTCTACGAGCAGTACTTC
>TRBV5-1|.|TRBJ1-1|TRBD1
CASSSPLDRGGTEAFF
TGCGCCAGCAGCTCTCCACTAGACAGGGGAGGCACTGAAGCTTTCTTT
>TRBV11-2|.|TRBJ2-3|.
CASSLWGEDTDTQYF
TGTGCCAGCAGCTTATGGGGGGAGGACACAGATACGCAGTATTTT
>TRBV2|.|TRBJ2-7|.
CASSESGRSYEQYF
TGTGCCAGCAGTGAGAGCGGCAGGAGCTACGAGCAGTACTTC
>TRBV27|.|TRBJ2-7|TRBD1
CASSPYFSGQGDTYEQYF
TGTGCCAGCAGTCCCTATTTTTCAGGACAGGGAGATACCTACGAGCAGTACTTC
>TRBV7-9|.|TRBJ1-1|.
CASSLGKDEAFF
TGTGCCAGCAGCTTAGGGAAGGATGAAGCTTTCTTT
>TRBV5-6|.|TRBJ2-1|.
CASSLPNYNEQFF
TGTGCCAGCAGCTTGCCTAATTACAATGAGCAGTTCTTC
>TRBV5-1|.|TRBJ2-3|TRBD2
CASSSIAGGPGDTQYF
TGCGCCAGCAGCTCGATAGCGGGGGGGCCTGGAGATACGCAGTATTTT
>TRBV15|.|TRBJ1-6|.
CATNGEGTGSYNSPLHF
TGCGCCACCAACGGAGAGGGGACGGGGTCCTATAATTCACCCCTCCACTTT
>TRBV19|.|TRBJ2-5|.
CASSISLWGTEYQETQYF
TGTGCCAGTAGTATATCTCTCTGGGGCACCGAGTACCAAGAGACCCAGTACTTC
>TRBV2|.|TRBJ1-2|.
CASSEQGSPLNYGYTF
TGTGCCAGCAGTGAACAGGGTAGCCCTCTCAACTATGGCTACACCTTC
>TRBV6-5|.|TRBJ2-7|.
CASSPSRVGSYEQYF
TGTGCCAGCAGTCCGTCGCGGGTAGGGTCCTACGAGCAGTACTTC
>TRBV13|.|TRBJ1-6|.
CASSLARGKYSPLHF
TGTGCCAGCAGCTTAGCTCGGGGTAAGTATTCACCCCTCCACTTT
>TRBV5-4|.|TRBJ2-7|TRBD2
CASSLVRGEPYEQYF
TGTGCCAGCAGCTTGGTGCGGGGGGAACCCTATGAGCAGTACTTC
>TRBV7-9|once|TRBJ2-4|TRBD1
CASSLAVGGGNIQYF
TGTGCCAGCAGCTTAGCGGTAGGGGGCGGTAACATTCAGTACTTC
>TRBV2|.|TRBJ1-5|.
CASSAPRLGDSNQPQHF
TGTGCCAGCAGTGCCCCACGGCTCGGTGATAGCAATCAGCCCCAGCATTTT
>TRBV4-2|.|TRBJ2-7|TRBD1
CASSPRDSFYEQYF
TGTGCCAGCAGCCCCCGGGACAGTTTCTACGAGCAGTACTTC
>TRBV12-5|.|TRBJ1-2|TRBD1
CASGWGQGIYGYTF
TGTGCTAGTGGTTGGGGACAGGGGATCTATGGCTACACCTTC
>TRBV10-2|once|TRBJ1-4|TRBD1
CASSEFPGQGANYEKLFF
TGCGCCAGCAGTGAGTTCCCGGGACAGGGGGCGAATTATGAAAAACTGTTTTTT
>TRBV10-3|.|TRBJ2-5|TRBD1
CAISELIMGQGGETQYF
TGTGCCATCAGTGAGCTCATAATGGGACAGGGGGGAGAGACCCAGTACTTC
>TRBV6-5|.|TRBJ2-1|TRBD1
CASRPWTGSNEQFF
TGTGCCAGCAGACCCTGGACAGGCAGCAATGAGCAGTTCTTC
>TRBV5-1|.|TRBJ2-5|.
CASSLFVGQGETKYQETQYF
TGCGCCAGCAGCTTGTTCGTGGGTCAGGGCGAGACCAAGTACCAAGAGACCCAGTACTTC
>TRBV29-1|.|TRBJ1-2|TRBD1
CSVGQGVNYGYTF
TGCAGCGTGGGACAGGGGGTCAACTATGGCTACACCTTC
>TRBV19|few|TRBJ1-1|.
CASSPSVTMNTEAFF
TGTGCCAGTAGTCCCTCCGTGACCATGAACACTGAAGCTTTCTTT
>TRBV13|.|TRBJ2-6|TRBD1
CASSPRGQGARGANVLTF
TGTGCCAGCAGCCCGCGAGGACAGGGGGCGCGAGGGGCCAACGTCCTGACTTTC
>TRBV5-1|.|TRBJ1-5|.
CASSLGSGLDQPQHF
TGCGCCAGCAGCTTGGGCTCCGGGCTCGATCAGCCCCAGCATTTT
>TRBV19|.|TRBJ1-1|.
CASRGLDGTEAFF
TGTGCCAGTAGAGGACTGGACGGCACTGAAGCTTTCTTT
>TRBV5-6|.|TRBJ1-5|TRBD1
CASSPGGGRDQPQHF
TGTGCCAGCAGCCCCGGAGGGGGCAGGGATCAGCCCCAGCATTTT